This TCR beta chain was found in a study of neurological immune-mediated disorders. This clonotype is classed as medium-sized. The length of the CDR3 is 15 residues. V gave up 5 bases and J gave up 0 bases; unmatched junction bases: 4. Germline loops: CDR1 SGHTA, CDR2 FQGNSA. TCRdb independently ran MiXCR on the 5' RACE reads; one entry per CDR3 protein. The table lists some 24,000 distinct CDR3 sequences, under 15% of them singletons. The V gene is TRBV7-2, the J gene TRBJ1-5; 7 bases line up with TRBD1. The TCR comes from a woman aged 40 to 55 with HTLV-1-associated myelopathy (HAM/TSP). The sample was PBMCs. The chain's CDR3 is CASSARTGSNQPQHF. In nucleotides, the CDR3 is TGTGCCAGCAGCGCACGGACAGGTAGCAATCAGCCCCAGCATTTT.